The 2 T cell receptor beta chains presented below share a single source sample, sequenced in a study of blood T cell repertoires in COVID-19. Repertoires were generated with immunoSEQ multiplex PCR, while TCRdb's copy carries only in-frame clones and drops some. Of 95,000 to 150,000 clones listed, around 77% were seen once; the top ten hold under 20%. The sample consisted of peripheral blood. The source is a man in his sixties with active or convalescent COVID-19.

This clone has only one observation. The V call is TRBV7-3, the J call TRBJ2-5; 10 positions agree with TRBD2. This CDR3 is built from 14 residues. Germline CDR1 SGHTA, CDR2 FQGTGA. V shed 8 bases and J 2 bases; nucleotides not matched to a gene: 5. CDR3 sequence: CASAPGLAQETQYF. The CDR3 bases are TGTGCCAGCGCCCCGGGACTAGCGCAAGAGACCCAGTACTTC.

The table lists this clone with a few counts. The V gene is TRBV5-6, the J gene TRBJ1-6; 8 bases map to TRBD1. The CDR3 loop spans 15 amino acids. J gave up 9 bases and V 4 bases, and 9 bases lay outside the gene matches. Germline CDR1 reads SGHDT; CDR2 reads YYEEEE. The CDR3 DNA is TGTGCCAGCAGCCCCTTACAGGACAGGGTTTCACCCCTCCACTTT. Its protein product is CASSPLQDRVSPLHF.